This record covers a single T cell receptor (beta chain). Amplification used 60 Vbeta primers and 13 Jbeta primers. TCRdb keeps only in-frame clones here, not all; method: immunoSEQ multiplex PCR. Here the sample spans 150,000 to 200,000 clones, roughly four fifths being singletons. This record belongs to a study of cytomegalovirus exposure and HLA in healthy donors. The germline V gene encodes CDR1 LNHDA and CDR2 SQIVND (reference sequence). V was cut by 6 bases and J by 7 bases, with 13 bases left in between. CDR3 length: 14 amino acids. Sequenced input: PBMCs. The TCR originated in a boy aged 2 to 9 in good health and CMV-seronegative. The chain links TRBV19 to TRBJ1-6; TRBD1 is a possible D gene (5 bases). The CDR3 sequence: CASSYQRQNSPLHF. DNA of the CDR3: TGTGCCAGTAGCTACCAGCGACAGAATTCACCCCTCCACTTT. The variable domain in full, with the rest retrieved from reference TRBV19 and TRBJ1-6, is DGGITQSPKYLFRKEGQNVTLSCEQNLNHDAMYWYRQDPGQGLRLIYYSQIVNDFQKGDIAEGYSVSREKKESFPLTVTSAQKNPTAFYLCASSYQRQNSPLHFGNGTRLTVT.